Reported below is one T cell receptor beta chain. The data belong to a study of blood T cell repertoires in COVID-19. The method was immunoSEQ multiplex PCR; TCRdb's version includes in-frame clones alone and lacks a portion of them. The table lists 310,000 or so clones, 85% to 90% of them singletons. Germline CDR1 SGHRS, CDR2 YFSETQ. This CDR3 contains 15 residues. With V trimmed by 2 bases and J by 1 base, 1 base remained unmatched. V and J are TRBV5-1 and TRBJ2-2, with TRBD1 identical over 8 bases. The sequencing input was peripheral blood. The receptor comes from a woman aged 50 to 60 with active or convalescent COVID-19. As DNA, the CDR3 is TGCGCCAGCAGCTTCGGGACAGGGAACACCGGGGAGCTGTTTTTT. Translating it yields CASSFGTGNTGELFF.